The TCR beta chain under discussion was sequenced for a study of T cell responses to AZD1222 COVID-19 vaccine. Broader study findings: A rise in Spike-specific TCR breadth and depth followed two AZD1222 doses.

With respect to this clone: The antigen is not known.

TCRdb's table, derived via immunoSEQ multiplex PCR, lists solely in-frame clones and lacks some. The table records roughly 140,000 clones, about nine tenths of them present only once. V shed 3 bases and J 4 bases; nucleotides not matched to a gene: 11. The germline CDR1 and CDR2 sequences are LGHDT and YNNKEL (reference sequence). This CDR3 region has 16 residues. This TCR was sampled from an adult in good health. The sample was peripheral blood, taken on day 0 of MenACWY control vaccination. V gene TRBV3-1 (or the pseudogene TRBV3-2) combines with J gene TRBJ1-1; TRBD1 matches at 7 bases. CDR3: CASSHPRGGRVTEAFF. The DNA of the CDR3 is TGTGCCAGCAGCCACCCCCGAGGGGGCCGCGTCACTGAAGCTTTCTTT.